This T cell receptor beta chain stems from a study of long-term antiretroviral therapy in people with HIV. With 0 bases clipped from V and 1 base from J, the junction kept 0 bases outside the gene matches. CDR3 length: 15 residues. Germline CDR1 is SGHDT and CDR2 is YYEEEE. Note on this clone: Its antigen is currently unknown.

immunoSEQ v3.0 was run at survey level. TCRdb keeps only in-frame clones here, not all; method: immunoSEQ multiplex PCR. The sample yields about 40,000 clones, 75% to 90% seen once. General study findings and limits: The clones with expansion before ART were dominant in the repertoire at all time points. The data indicate that diversity increased after ART but remained below transplant donor controls. CDR3 length ranges were narrower in HIV repertoires than in controls. Blood was collected between the mid-2000s and the late 2010s, possibly under older ART regimens.

The sequence was collected from a woman aged 45-65 years with HIV. The sequences come from unsorted PBMCs, collected 3.1 years after starting antiretroviral therapy. The chain uses TRBV5-6 and TRBJ1-5; TRBD1 aligns across 8 bases. The CDR3 bases are TGTGCCAGCAGCTTGGACAGGGGGAGCAATCAGCCCCAGCATTTT. Translation: CASSLDRGSNQPQHF.